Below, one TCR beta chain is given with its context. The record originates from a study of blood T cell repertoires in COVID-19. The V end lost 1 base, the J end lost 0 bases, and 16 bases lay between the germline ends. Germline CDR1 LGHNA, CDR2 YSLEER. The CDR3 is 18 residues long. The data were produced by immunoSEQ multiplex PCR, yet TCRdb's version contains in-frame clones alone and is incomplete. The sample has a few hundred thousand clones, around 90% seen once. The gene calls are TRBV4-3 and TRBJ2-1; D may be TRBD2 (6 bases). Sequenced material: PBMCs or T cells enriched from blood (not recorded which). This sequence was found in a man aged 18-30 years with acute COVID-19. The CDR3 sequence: CASSQVSAGASSYNEQFF. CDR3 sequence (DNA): TGCGCCAGCAGCCAAGTCTCAGCGGGCGCTAGCTCCTACAATGAGCAGTTCTTC.